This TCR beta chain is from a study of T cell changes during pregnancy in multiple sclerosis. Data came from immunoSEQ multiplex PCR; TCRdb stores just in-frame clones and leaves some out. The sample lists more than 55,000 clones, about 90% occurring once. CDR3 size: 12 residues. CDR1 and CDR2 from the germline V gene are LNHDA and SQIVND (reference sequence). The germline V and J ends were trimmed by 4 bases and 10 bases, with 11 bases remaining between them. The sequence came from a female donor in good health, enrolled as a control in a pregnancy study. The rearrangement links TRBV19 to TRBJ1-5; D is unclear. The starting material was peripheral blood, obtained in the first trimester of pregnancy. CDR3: CASSNPLRPQHF. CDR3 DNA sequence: TGTGCCAGTAGTAATCCCCTTCGTCCCCAGCATTTT.